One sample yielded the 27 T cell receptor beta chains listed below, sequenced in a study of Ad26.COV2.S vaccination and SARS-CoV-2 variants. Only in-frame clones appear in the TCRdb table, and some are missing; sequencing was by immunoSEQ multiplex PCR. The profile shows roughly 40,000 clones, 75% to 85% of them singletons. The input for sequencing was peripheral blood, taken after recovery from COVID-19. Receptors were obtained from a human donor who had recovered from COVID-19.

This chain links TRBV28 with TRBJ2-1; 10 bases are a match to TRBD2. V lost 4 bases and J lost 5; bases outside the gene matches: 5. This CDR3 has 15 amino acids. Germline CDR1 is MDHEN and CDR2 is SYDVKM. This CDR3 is CASSSSSGRDNEQFF. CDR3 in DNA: TGTGCCAGCAGTTCCTCAAGCGGGAGGGACAATGAGCAGTTCTTC.

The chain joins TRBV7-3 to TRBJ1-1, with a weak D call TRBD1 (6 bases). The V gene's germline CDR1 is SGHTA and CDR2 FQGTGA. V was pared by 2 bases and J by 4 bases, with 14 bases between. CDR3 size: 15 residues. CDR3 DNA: TGTGCCAGCAGCTTAGCGGGGGCGGCATCCACTGAAGCTTTCTTT. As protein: CASSLAGAASTEAFF.

The CDR3 DNA reads as TGTGCCAGCAGCTTAGCTCCCTCCTACAATGAGCAGTTCTTC. It translates to CASSLAPSYNEQFF. The rearrangement joins TRBV27 to TRBJ2-1; no clear D. V lost 6 bases and J 0 bases, leaving 9 bases between the germline ends. The CDR3 is 14 amino acids. In germline, CDR1 is MNHEY, CDR2 SMNVEV (reference sequence).

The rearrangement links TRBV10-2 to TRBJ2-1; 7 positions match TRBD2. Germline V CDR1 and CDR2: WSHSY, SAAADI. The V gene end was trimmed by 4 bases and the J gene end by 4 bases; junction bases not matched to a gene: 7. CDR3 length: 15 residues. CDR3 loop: CASSVGLAGYNEQFF. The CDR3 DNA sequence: TGCGCCAGCAGTGTGGGGTTAGCGGGTTACAATGAGCAGTTCTTC.

In DNA, the CDR3 is TGCGCCAGCAGCTTGCTAGTGGGGGGTGAAGAGACCCAGTACTTC. The encoded protein is CASSLLVGGEETQYF. V usage is TRBV5-1 and J usage is TRBJ2-5; a weak D match, TRBD2 (6 bases). The V gene's germline CDR1 is SGHRS and CDR2 YFSETQ. The CDR3 has 15 amino acids. The V end was cut by 1 base, the J end by 3 bases, with 13 bases between.

The CDR3 nucleotides are TGTGCCAGCAGCTTGGCAGGGAGGAGTACTGAAGCTTTCTTT. Translating gives CASSLAGRSTEAFF. V and J are TRBV11-2 and TRBJ1-1; TRBD1 is a possible D gene (5 bases). Trimming shortened V by 3 bases and J by 5 bases, and 13 bases separated the two germline ends. Germline V lookup: CDR1 SGHAT, CDR2 FQNNGV. The CDR3 runs to 14 residues.

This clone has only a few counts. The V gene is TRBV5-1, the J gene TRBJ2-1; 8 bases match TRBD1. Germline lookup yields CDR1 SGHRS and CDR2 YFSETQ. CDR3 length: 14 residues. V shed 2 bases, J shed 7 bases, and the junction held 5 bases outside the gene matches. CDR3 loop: CASSFENRGNEQFF. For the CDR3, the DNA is TGCGCCAGCAGCTTTGAGAACAGGGGGAATGAGCAGTTCTTC.

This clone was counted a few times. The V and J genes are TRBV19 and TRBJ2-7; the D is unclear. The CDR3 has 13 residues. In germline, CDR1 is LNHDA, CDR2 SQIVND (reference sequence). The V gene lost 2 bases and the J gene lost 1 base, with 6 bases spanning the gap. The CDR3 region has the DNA TGTGCCAGTAGTATATTCGGGTCCTACGAGCAGTACTTC. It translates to CASSIFGSYEQYF.

The CDR3: CSVDSGGRTDTQYF. The CDR3 nucleotides are TGCAGCGTTGATTCTGGGGGACGCACAGATACGCAGTATTTT. This rearrangement joins TRBV29-1 to TRBJ2-3; possibly TRBD1 or TRBD2 for D (5 bases each). Germline V gives CDR1 SQVTM, CDR2 ANQGSEA. V was pared by 3 bases and J by 1 base, with 11 bases between. This CDR3 comprises 14 residues.

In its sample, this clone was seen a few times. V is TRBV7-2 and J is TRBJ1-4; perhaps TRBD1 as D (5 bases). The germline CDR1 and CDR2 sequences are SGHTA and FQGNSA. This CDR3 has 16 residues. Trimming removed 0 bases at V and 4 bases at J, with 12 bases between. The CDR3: CASSLAYGGINEKLFF. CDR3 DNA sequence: TGTGCCAGCAGCTTAGCATATGGGGGTATTAATGAAAAACTGTTTTTT.

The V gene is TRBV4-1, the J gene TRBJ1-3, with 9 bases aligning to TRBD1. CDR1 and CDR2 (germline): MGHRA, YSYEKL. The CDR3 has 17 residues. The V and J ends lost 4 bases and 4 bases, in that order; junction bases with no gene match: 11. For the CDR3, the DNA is TGCGCCAGCAGCCTCCTGGAACAGGGGGCGCAAGGAAACACCATATATTTT. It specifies CASSLLEQGAQGNTIYF.

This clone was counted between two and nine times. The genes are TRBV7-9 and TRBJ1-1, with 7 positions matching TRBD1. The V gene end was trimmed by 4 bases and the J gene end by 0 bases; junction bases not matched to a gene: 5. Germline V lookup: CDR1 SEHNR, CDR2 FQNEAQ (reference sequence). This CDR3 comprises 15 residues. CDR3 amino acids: CASSSRGNMNTEAFF. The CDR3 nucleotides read TGTGCCAGCAGCTCCAGGGGGAACATGAACACTGAAGCTTTCTTT.

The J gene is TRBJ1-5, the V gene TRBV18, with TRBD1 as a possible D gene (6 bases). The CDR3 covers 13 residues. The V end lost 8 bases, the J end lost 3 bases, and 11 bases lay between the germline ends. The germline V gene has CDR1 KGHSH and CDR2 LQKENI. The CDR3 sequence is CASSRDTNQPQHF. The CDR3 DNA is TGTGCCAGCAGCAGGGACACCAATCAGCCCCAGCATTTT.

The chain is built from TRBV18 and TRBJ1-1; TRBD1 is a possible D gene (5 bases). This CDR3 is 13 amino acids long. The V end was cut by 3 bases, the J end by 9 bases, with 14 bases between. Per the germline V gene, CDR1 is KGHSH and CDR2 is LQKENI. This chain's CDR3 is CASSPEGQAKAFF. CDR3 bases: TGTGCCAGCTCACCTGAGGGGCAAGCTAAAGCTTTCTTT.

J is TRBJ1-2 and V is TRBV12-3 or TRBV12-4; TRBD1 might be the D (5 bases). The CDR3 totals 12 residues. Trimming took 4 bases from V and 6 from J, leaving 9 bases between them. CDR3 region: CASSSGNDGYTF. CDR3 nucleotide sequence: TGTGCCAGCAGTTCAGGGAACGATGGCTACACCTTC.

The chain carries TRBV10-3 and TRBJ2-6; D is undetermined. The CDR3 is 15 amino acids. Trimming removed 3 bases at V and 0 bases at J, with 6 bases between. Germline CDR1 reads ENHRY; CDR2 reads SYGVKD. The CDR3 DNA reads TGTGCCATCAGTGAAGGTCCCTCTGGGGCCAACGTCCTGACTTTC. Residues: CAISEGPSGANVLTF.

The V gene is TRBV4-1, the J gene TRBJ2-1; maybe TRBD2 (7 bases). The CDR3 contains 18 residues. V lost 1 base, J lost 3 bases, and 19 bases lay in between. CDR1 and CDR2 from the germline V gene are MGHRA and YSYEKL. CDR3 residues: CASSQGKGEGFFYNEQFF. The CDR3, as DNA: TGCGCCAGCAGCCAAGGGAAGGGGGAGGGGTTTTTCTACAATGAGCAGTTCTTC.

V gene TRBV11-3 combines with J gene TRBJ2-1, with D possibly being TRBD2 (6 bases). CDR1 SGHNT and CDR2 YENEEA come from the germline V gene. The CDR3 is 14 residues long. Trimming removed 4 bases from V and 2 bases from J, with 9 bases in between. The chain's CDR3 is CASSSGEPYNEQFF. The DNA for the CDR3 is TGTGCCAGCAGCTCGGGGGAGCCCTACAATGAGCAGTTCTTC.

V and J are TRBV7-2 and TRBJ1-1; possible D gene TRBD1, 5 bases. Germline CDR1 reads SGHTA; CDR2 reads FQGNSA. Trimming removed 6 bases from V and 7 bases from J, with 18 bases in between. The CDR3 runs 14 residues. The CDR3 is CASRFSRDSLEAFF. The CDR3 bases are TGTGCCAGCAGATTTTCCCGGGACTCCCTTGAAGCTTTCTTT.

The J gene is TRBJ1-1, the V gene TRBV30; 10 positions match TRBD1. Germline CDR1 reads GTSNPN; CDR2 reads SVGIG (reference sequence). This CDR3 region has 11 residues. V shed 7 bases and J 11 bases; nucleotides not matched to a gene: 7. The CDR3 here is CALNRDRGAFF. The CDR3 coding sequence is TGTGCCTTGAACCGGGACAGGGGCGCTTTCTTT.

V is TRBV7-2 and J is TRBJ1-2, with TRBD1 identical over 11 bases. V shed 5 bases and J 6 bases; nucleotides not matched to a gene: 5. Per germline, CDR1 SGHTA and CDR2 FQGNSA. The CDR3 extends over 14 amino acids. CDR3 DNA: TGTGCCAGCAGCGGAAGGGACAGGGGGGATGGCTACACCTTC. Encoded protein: CASSGRDRGDGYTF.

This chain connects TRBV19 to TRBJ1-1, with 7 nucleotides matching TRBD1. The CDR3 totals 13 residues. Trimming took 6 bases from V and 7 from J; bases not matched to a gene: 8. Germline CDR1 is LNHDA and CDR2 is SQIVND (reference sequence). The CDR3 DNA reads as TGTGCCAGTAGCGGGACCGACAGGGTTGAAGCTTTCTTT. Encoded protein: CASSGTDRVEAFF.

CDR3 nucleotides: TGTGCCAGCAGCGTAGGACTAGCGAGGACCGGGGAGCTGTTTTTT. Translated, it gives CASSVGLARTGELFF. The genes are TRBV9 and TRBJ2-2; 8 nucleotides align to TRBD2. The CDR3 runs to 15 residues. V trimming: 0 bases; J trimming: 5 bases; junction bases outside the gene matches: 3. From germline, CDR1 is SGDLS and CDR2 YYNGEE.

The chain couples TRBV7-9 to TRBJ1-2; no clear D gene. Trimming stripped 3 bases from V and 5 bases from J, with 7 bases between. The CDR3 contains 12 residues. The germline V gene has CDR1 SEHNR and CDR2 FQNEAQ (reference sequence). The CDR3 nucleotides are TGTGCCAGCAGCTTTAGGGCTTATGGCTACACCTTC. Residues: CASSFRAYGYTF.

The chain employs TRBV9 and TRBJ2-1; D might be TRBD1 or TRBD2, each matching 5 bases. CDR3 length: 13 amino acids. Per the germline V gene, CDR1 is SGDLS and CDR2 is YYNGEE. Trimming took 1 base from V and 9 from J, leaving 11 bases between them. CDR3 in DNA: TGTGCCAGCAGCGTAAGGGACCTGGGTGAGCAGTTCTTC. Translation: CASSVRDLGEQFF.

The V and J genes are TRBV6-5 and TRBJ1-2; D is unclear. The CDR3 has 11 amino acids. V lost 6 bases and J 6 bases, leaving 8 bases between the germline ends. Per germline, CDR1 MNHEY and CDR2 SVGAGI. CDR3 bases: TGTGCCAGCAGAGATCGAGATGGCTACACCTTC. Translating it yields CASRDRDGYTF.

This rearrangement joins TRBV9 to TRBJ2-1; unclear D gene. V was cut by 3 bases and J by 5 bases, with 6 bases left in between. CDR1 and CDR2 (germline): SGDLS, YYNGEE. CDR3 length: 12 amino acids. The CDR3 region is CASSASDNEQFF. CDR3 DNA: TGTGCCAGCAGCGCCTCAGACAATGAGCAGTTCTTC.